A selection of T cell receptor beta chains follows, all from one sample in a study of shared clonotypes between healthy human individuals. TCRdb's copy holds only in-frame clones and misses some; the assay was immunoSEQ multiplex PCR. This table has around 700,000 clones, 55% to 75% appearing once. Sequences were obtained from memory CD4+ T cells sorted from blood. Receptors were obtained from a woman in her twenties or thirties in good health. CDR3s include the opening cysteine and the closing phenylalanine or tryptophan. The D gene is left open where the match is weak. Clone size appears in some rows only: once, few, many, or a class for an expanded clone.

v_call	clone_size	d_call	j_call	cdr3_nt	cdr3_aa
TRBV10-3	NA	TRBD2	TRBJ2-2	TGTGCCATCAGTGAGTCGAAGGCTAGCGGGAACACCGGGGAGCTGTTTTTT	CAISESKASGNTGELFF
TRBV5-1	NA	NA	TRBJ2-1	TGCGCCAGCAGCTTGGCCCCCGCGGAAAACAGCGGTGAGCAGTTCTTC	CASSLAPAENSGEQFF
TRBV13	once	NA	TRBJ1-1	TGTGCCAGCAGCCTTACCGAGAGGTGGACTGAAGCTTTCTTT	CASSLTERWTEAFF
TRBV28	NA	NA	TRBJ1-2	TGTGCCAGCCGTGTCCCCCCTCCTGCTAACTATGGCTACACCTTC	CASRVPPPANYGYTF
TRBV19	NA	NA	TRBJ2-7	TGTGCCAGTAGCATTATCGCGGGTTACGAGCAGTACTTC	CASSIIAGYEQYF
TRBV28	NA	TRBD1	TRBJ1-2	TGTGCCAGCAGTTTTCAGGACAGGCGCTATGGCTACACCTTC	CASSFQDRRYGYTF
TRBV11-2	NA	TRBD2	TRBJ2-7	TGTGCCAGCAGCTTCACGACTAGCGCAGCCTACGAGCAGTACTTC	CASSFTTSAAYEQYF
TRBV7-3	NA	TRBD2	TRBJ2-1	TGTGCCAGCAGCTTAACACTAGCGGGCTCCTACAATGAGCAGTTCTTC	CASSLTLAGSYNEQFF
TRBV7-2	NA	TRBD2	TRBJ2-7	TGTGCCAGCAGTCCCGGACTAGCGGGTTCCTACGAGCAGTACTTC	CASSPGLAGSYEQYF
TRBV27	NA	TRBD1	TRBJ2-5	TGTGCCAGCAGCTCCGACAGGGGGCAAGGAGGAGAGACCCAGTACTTC	CASSSDRGQGGETQYF
TRBV5-6	NA	TRBD2	TRBJ2-1	TGTGCCAGCCTTAGCGGGAGGGCTTCATACAATGAGCAGTTCTTC	CASLSGRASYNEQFF
TRBV18	NA	TRBD1	TRBJ2-7	TGTGCCAGCTCACCACCAGGACAGGGGACCTACGAGCAGTACTTC	CASSPPGQGTYEQYF
TRBV5-4	NA	TRBD2	TRBJ2-5	TGTGCCAGCAGGCCGGGGCGGGGGGAGACCCAGTACTTC	CASRPGRGETQYF
TRBV9	NA	NA	TRBJ2-1	TGTGCCAGCAGCGTAGACTTCTCCGGCGCGCAGTTCTTC	CASSVDFSGAQFF
TRBV19	few	NA	TRBJ1-4	TGTGCCAGTAGTATACAGGCAACTAATGAAAAACTGTTTTTT	CASSIQATNEKLFF
TRBV27	NA	NA	TRBJ2-7	TGTGCCAGCAGACCAACGACTAGGGTTCAGCAGTACTTC	CASRPTTRVQQYF
TRBV7-6	NA	NA	TRBJ2-7	TGTGCCAGCAGCCTCTTGGGGACTCCGGGCTCCTACGAGCAGTACTTC	CASSLLGTPGSYEQYF
TRBV5-5	NA	NA	TRBJ1-1	TGTGCCAGCAGCTGGGGGACAAGCACTGAAGCTTTCTTT	CASSWGTSTEAFF
TRBV2	many	TRBD2	TRBJ2-7	TGTGCCAGCAGTGAACAGCTAGCGGGAGTTCTTCCCGAGCAGTACTTC	CASSEQLAGVLPEQYF
TRBV27	NA	NA	TRBJ2-5	TGTGCCAGCAGTTCGGGGCAAGGGCTGACCCAGTACTTC	CASSSGQGLTQYF
TRBV19	NA	NA	TRBJ2-1	TGTGCCAGTCACCCCCGCGGCACAGGGAGCTCCTACAATGAGCAGTTCTTC	CASHPRGTGSSYNEQFF
TRBV5-1	NA	NA	TRBJ1-4	TGCGCCAGCAGCTTGTATCAGGGGCGTGAAAAACTGTTTTTT	CASSLYQGREKLFF
TRBV2	once	NA	TRBJ1-2	TGTGCCAGCAGTGAAGGGCAGTATGGCTACACCTTC	CASSEGQYGYTF
TRBV27	NA	NA	TRBJ1-1	TGTGCCAGCAGCAAACGGGACAACCCGAAAGCTTTCTTT	CASSKRDNPKAFF
TRBV7-9	NA	NA	TRBJ1-1	TGTGCCAGCAGCTTAGAATTTAACACTGAAGCTTTCTTT	CASSLEFNTEAFF
TRBV28	NA	NA	TRBJ2-3	TGTGCCAGCAGTTCCTACCTAGTCCCAGATACGCAGTATTTT	CASSSYLVPDTQYF
TRBV18	NA	NA	TRBJ1-2	TGTGCCAGCTCACCCGAAGGGGGTGCATATGGCTACACCTTC	CASSPEGGAYGYTF
TRBV30	NA	TRBD2	TRBJ2-5	TGTGCCTGGAGTAGCCCGGGAGGGCCTCGGAAGACCCAGTACTTC	CAWSSPGGPRKTQYF